This T cell receptor (beta chain) was sequenced for a study of shared clonotypes between healthy human individuals. Study-wide findings and caveats: Estimated richness was generally greater in naive than memory subsets.

All donors were Caucasian adults living in Nashville, Tennessee. Comment on this clone: Its antigen is not known.

V was shortened by 3 bases and J by 11 bases, with 11 bases between the two germline ends. CDR1 MDHEN and CDR2 SYDVKM come from the germline V gene. The CDR3 runs 11 residues. Deep was the level used in running the assay. Repertoires were generated with immunoSEQ multiplex PCR, while TCRdb's copy carries only in-frame clones and drops some. Here the sample spans 2 million to 2.5 million clones, 90% to 96% being singletons. This TCR was recovered from a man aged 18-30 years in good health. The sample taken for sequencing was naive CD4+ T cells sorted from blood. Subset described: CD45RA+ positively selected. The J gene is TRBJ2-7, the V gene TRBV28, with D possibly TRBD2 on 5 matching bases. DNA of the CDR3: TGTGCCAGCAGTTTTCGGGGTGAGAAGTACTTC. The encoded protein is CASSFRGEKYF.